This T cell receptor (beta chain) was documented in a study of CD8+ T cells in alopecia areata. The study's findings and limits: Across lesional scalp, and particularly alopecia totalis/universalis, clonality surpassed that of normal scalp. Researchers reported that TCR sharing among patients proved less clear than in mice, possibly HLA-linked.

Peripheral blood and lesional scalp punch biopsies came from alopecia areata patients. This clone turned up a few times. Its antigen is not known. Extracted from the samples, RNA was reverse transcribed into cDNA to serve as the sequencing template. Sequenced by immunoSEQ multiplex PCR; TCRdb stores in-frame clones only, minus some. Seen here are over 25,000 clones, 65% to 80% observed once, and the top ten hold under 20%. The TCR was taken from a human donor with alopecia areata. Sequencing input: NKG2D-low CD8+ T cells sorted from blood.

CDR3 in DNA: TGTGCCAGCAGCACCGGGACAGGCTTATACGAGCAGTACTTC. Residues: CASSTGTGLYEQYF. The chain links TRBV28 to TRBJ2-7, with 8 bases matching TRBD1. This CDR3 has 14 residues. The junction had 8 bases not matched to a gene; V was cut back by 6 bases and J by 4 bases. Germline lookup yields CDR1 MDHEN and CDR2 SYDVKM.